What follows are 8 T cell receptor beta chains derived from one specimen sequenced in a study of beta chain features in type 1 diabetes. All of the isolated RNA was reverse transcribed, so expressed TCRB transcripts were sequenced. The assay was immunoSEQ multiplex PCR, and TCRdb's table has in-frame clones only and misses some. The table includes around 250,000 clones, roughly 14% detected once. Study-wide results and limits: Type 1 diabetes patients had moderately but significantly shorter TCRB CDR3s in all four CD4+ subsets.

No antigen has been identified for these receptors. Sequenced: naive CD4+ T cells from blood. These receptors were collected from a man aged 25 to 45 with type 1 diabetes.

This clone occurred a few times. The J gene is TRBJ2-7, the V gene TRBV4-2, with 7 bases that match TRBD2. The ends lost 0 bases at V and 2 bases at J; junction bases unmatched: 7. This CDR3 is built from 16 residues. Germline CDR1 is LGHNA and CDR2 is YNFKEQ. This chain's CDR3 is CASSQDTLADTYEQYF. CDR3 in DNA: TGTGCCAGCAGCCAAGATACCCTAGCGGACACCTACGAGCAGTACTTC.

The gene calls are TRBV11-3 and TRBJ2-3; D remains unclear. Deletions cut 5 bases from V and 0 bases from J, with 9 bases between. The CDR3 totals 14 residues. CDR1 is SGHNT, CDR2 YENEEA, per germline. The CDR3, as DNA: TGTGCCAGCAGCCCTGGCTGGAGCACAGATACGCAGTATTTT. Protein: CASSPGWSTDTQYF.

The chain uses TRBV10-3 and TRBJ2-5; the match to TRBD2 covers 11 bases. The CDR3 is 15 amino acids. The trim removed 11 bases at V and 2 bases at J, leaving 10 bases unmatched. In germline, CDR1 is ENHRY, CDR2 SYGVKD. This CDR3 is CAVAAGTSGQETQYF. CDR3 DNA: TGTGCCGTAGCGGCAGGGACTAGCGGACAAGAGACCCAGTACTTC.

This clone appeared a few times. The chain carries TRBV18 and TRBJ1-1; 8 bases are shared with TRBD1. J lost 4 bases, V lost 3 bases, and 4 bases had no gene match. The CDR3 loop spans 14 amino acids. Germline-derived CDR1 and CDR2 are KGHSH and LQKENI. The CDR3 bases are TGTGCCAGCTCACCGGACAGGGTTACCACTGAAGCTTTCTTT. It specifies CASSPDRVTTEAFF.

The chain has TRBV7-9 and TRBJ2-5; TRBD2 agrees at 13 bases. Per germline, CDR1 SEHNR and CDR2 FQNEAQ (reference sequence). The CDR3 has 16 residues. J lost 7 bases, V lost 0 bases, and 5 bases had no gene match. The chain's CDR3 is CASSLAGTSGAGTQYF. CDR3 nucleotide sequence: TGTGCCAGCAGCTTAGCGGGGACTAGCGGGGCCGGGACCCAGTACTTC.

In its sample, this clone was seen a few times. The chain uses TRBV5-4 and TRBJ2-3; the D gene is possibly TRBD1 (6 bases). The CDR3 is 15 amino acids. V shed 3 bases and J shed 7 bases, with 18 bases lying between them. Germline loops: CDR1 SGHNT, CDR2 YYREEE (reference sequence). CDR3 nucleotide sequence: TGTGCCAGCAGCTCCGCAGACAGGTCCAGGAATACGCAGTATTTT. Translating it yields CASSSADRSRNTQYF.

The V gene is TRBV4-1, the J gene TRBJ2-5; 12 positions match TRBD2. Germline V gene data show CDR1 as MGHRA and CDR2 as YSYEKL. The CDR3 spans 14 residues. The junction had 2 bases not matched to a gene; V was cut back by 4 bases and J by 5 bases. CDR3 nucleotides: TGCGCCAGCAGCCTTGGGACTAGCGGGGAGACCCAGTACTTC. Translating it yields CASSLGTSGETQYF.

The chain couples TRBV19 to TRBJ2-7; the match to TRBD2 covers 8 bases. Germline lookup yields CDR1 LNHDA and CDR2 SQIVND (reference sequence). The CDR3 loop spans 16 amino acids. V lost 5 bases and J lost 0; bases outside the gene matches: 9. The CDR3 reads CASSAQLAEPSYEQYF. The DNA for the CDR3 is TGTGCCAGTAGTGCACAACTAGCGGAACCCTCCTACGAGCAGTACTTC.